This T cell receptor (beta chain) was sequenced during a study of technical replicates of blood from several donors. V lost 5 bases, J lost 3 bases, and 13 bases lay in between. Germline V gene sequence: CDR1 SQVTM, CDR2 ANQGSEA. The CDR3 contains 13 residues. Using immunoSEQ multiplex PCR, the repertoire was profiled, and TCRdb retains in-frame clones only, with some absent. This table holds about 15,000 clones, around 86% found once. Sequenced input: PBMCs. The chain joins TRBV29-1 to TRBJ1-1; no firm D call. The receptor was derived from a human donor in good health. The CDR3 nucleotides read TGCAGCGTTTCACGAATCGAGGACACTGAAGCTTTCTTT. Protein product: CSVSRIEDTEAFF.